A single sample is the source of the 24 T cell receptor beta chains below, sequenced in a study of cytomegalovirus exposure and HLA in healthy donors. It was with 60 Vbeta and 13 Jbeta primers that the PCR ran. TCRdb's table, derived via immunoSEQ multiplex PCR, lists solely in-frame clones and lacks some. The data hold approximately 220,000 clones, with roughly 85% observed a single time. The material sequenced was PBMCs. The receptors come from a male donor in good health and CMV-seronegative.

This clone has only a few counts. V usage is TRBV6-5 and J usage is TRBJ1-5; 9 positions agree with TRBD1. From germline, CDR1 is MNHEY and CDR2 SVGAGI. The trim removed 2 bases at V and 4 bases at J, leaving 0 bases unmatched. The length of the CDR3 is 14 residues. CDR3 in amino acids: CASSYGTGNQPQHF. The CDR3 DNA sequence: TGTGCCAGCAGTTACGGGACAGGGAATCAGCCCCAGCATTTT.

V usage is TRBV29-1 and J usage is TRBJ1-2, with 8 bases fitting TRBD1. Germline CDR1 reads SQVTM; CDR2 reads ANQGSEA. The CDR3 loop spans 11 amino acids. Losses at the gene ends were 6 bases for V and 7 bases for J; bases not matched to a gene: 4. CDR3 nucleotides: TGCAGCGTGGAGGACAGGGCTGGCTACACCTTC. As protein: CSVEDRAGYTF.

This chain connects TRBV25-1 to TRBJ2-5, with TRBD1 matching 7 bases. The J call may be in error: the DNA end matches TRBJ2-7 better. This CDR3 has 14 amino acids. Germline-derived CDR1 and CDR2 are MGHDK and SYGVNS. CDR3 DNA sequence: TGTGCCAGCAGTGGCCTGACAGGGCTTCACGAGCAGTACTTC. Translating it yields CASSGLTGLHEQYF.

The chain employs TRBV19 and TRBJ1-1, with a possible D match to TRBD1 (6 bases). Trimming cost V 1 base and J 0 bases, with 9 bases left between them. The CDR3 sequence is 15 residues long. CDR1 and CDR2 (germline): LNHDA, SQIVND (reference sequence). The CDR3 region has the DNA TGTGCCAGTAGTATAGTGCAGGGGATGAACACTGAAGCTTTCTTT. Its translation is CASSIVQGMNTEAFF.

The chain has TRBV9 and TRBJ1-3, with D perhaps matching TRBD1 (6 bases). The CDR3 contains 15 residues. Germline V gene data show CDR1 as SGDLS and CDR2 as YYNGEE. Trimming took 3 bases from V and 2 from J, leaving 12 bases between them. The CDR3 DNA reads as TGTGCCAGCAGCGGGACAGTATCGGCTGGAAACACCATATATTTT. It specifies CASSGTVSAGNTIYF.

The chain uses TRBV5-1 and TRBJ2-3; 10 bases match TRBD1. With 2 bases clipped from V and 5 bases from J, the junction kept 2 bases outside the gene matches. The V gene's germline CDR1 is SGHRS and CDR2 YFSETQ. CDR3 length: 14 amino acids. The DNA of the CDR3 is TGCGCCAGCAGCTTTGGGACAGGGGTAGATACGCAGTATTTT. Translating gives CASSFGTGVDTQYF.

This chain uses TRBV27 with TRBJ1-5, with 9 bases lining up with TRBD1. The ends lost 9 bases at V and 0 bases at J; junction bases unmatched: 12. Germline assignment: CDR1 MNHEY and CDR2 SMNVEV (reference sequence). The CDR3 is 17 residues long. The CDR3 loop reads CASCRDRVSYSNQPQHF. The CDR3 nucleotides are TGTGCCAGTTGCCGGGACAGGGTTTCTTATAGCAATCAGCCCCAGCATTTT.

The chain combines TRBV6-6 with TRBJ1-2; unclear D gene. From germline, CDR1 is MNHNY and CDR2 SVGAGI (reference sequence). This CDR3 has 13 amino acids. The V end lost 2 bases, the J end lost 8 bases, and 12 bases lay between the germline ends. The CDR3 reads CASSYDPPGGYTF. In DNA form, the CDR3 reads TGTGCCAGCAGTTACGATCCCCCCGGGGGCTACACCTTC.

The V call is TRBV27, the J call TRBJ2-1, with 7 bases that match TRBD2. After removal of 2 bases from V and 8 bases from J, the junction contained 9 bases not matched to a gene. CDR3 length equals 15 residues. Germline V lookup: CDR1 MNHEY, CDR2 SMNVEV (reference sequence). DNA of the CDR3: TGTGCCAGCAGTTTAATAGCGGGTCTCAGGTATGAGCAGTTCTTC. Amino acid sequence: CASSLIAGLRYEQFF.

This clone has only one observation. The chain has TRBV5-1 and TRBJ2-7; D is possibly TRBD2 (6 bases). The CDR3 covers 15 residues. V lost 0 bases and J lost 1, with 11 bases in between. Looked up from germline, CDR1 is SGHRS and CDR2 is YFSETQ. CDR3 loop: CASSLGEARSYEQYF. CDR3 DNA: TGCGCCAGCAGCTTGGGGGAGGCTCGGTCCTACGAGCAGTACTTC.

The V call is TRBV29-1, the J call TRBJ1-2; 9 nucleotides line up with TRBD1. The CDR3 sequence is 13 residues long. Germline CDR1 reads SQVTM; CDR2 reads ANQGSEA. The trim removed 6 bases at V and 3 bases at J, leaving 5 bases unmatched. The DNA for the CDR3 is TGCAGCGTCGTACAGGGGGCGGACTATGGCTACACCTTC. This gives the protein CSVVQGADYGYTF.

In this sample, this clone turned up a few times. V and J are TRBV19 and TRBJ1-1; 9 bases line up with TRBD1. Germline trimming cut 1 base from V and 6 bases from J; bases unmatched to any gene: 0. The germline gives CDR1 LNHDA, CDR2 SQIVND (reference sequence). CDR3 size: 13 residues. The CDR3 DNA reads as TGTGCCAGTAGTATAGGACAGGGGGCTGAAGCTTTCTTT. This sequence encodes CASSIGQGAEAFF. Full variable domain (outside the CDR3, taken from reference TRBV19 and TRBJ1-1): DGGITQSPKYLFRKEGQNVTLSCEQNLNHDAMYWYRQDPGQGLRLIYYSQIVNDFQKGDIAEGYSVSREKKESFPLTVTSAQKNPTAFYLCASSIGQGAEAFFGQGTRLTVV.

This sequence joins TRBV9 and TRBJ2-7; 7 bases are shared with TRBD1. V gave up 3 bases and J gave up 1 base; unmatched junction bases: 10. The CDR3 contains 16 residues. Germline V gene lookup returns CDR1 SGDLS and CDR2 YYNGEE. The DNA of the CDR3 is TGTGCCAGCAGCGCCCGGGCAGGGGGTGTTTCCTACGAGCAGTACTTC. Its translation is CASSARAGGVSYEQYF.

This clone showed up just a few times. The chain is built from TRBV10-3 and TRBJ2-2; 7 nucleotides align to TRBD2. There are 16 residues in the CDR3. Trimming took 2 bases from V and 2 from J; bases not matched to a gene: 5. The germline V gene encodes CDR1 ENHRY and CDR2 SYGVKD. CDR3 protein: CAISELERGNTGELFF. In nucleotides, the CDR3 is TGTGCCATCAGTGAGCTCGAGCGGGGAAACACCGGGGAGCTGTTTTTT.

This clone was recorded a few times. V and J are TRBV13 and TRBJ1-2, with D possibly TRBD1 on 5 matching bases. Germline V CDR1 and CDR2: PRHDT, FYEKMQ (reference sequence). V gave up 1 base and J gave up 7 bases, with 16 bases separating them. CDR3 length equals 15 residues. The CDR3 nucleotides read TGTGCCAGCAGCTTAGAGACTCGGGGGTTGGGTGGCTACACCTTC. Protein product: CASSLETRGLGGYTF.

V usage is TRBV28 and J usage is TRBJ1-5; 11 nucleotides match TRBD1. Looked up from germline, CDR1 is MDHEN and CDR2 is SYDVKM. The CDR3 is made up of 17 amino acids. V shed 5 bases, J shed 1 base, and the junction held 7 bases outside the gene matches. CDR3 sequence reads: CASSVWTGGRSNQPQHF. The CDR3 coding sequence is TGTGCCAGCAGTGTCTGGACAGGGGGCCGCAGCAATCAGCCCCAGCATTTT.

J is TRBJ2-3 and V is TRBV6-5; possibly TRBD1 for D (5 bases). Trimming shortened V by 5 bases and J by 4 bases, and 13 bases separated the two germline ends. CDR1 MNHEY and CDR2 SVGAGI come from the germline V gene. The CDR3 is 14 residues long. This chain's CDR3 is CASSRTSTADTQYF. CDR3 sequence (DNA): TGTGCCAGCAGTCGGACAAGTACTGCAGATACGCAGTATTTT.

The chain has TRBV11-1 and TRBJ1-1, with a tentative D call TRBD1 (5 bases). This CDR3 spans 13 amino acids. Germline CDR1 and CDR2: SGHAT and FQDESV (reference sequence). Deletions cut 5 bases from V and 7 bases from J, with 14 bases between. The CDR3 DNA is TGTGCCAGCAGCCCCGGGACTCTTATTGAAGCTTTCTTT. This codes for CASSPGTLIEAFF.

The chain has TRBV6-6 and TRBJ2-4; no reliable D call. CDR3 length equals 13 residues. Germline V gene data show CDR1 as MNHNY and CDR2 as SVGAGI (reference sequence). The V and J ends lost 4 bases and 0 bases respectively, with 4 bases between them. The CDR3 loop is CASSSPAKNIQYF. As DNA, the CDR3 is TGTGCCAGCAGTTCTCCAGCCAAAAACATTCAGTACTTC.

The rearrangement joins TRBV29-1 to TRBJ1-4; TRBD1 agrees at 9 bases. Germline-derived CDR1 and CDR2 are SQVTM and ANQGSEA. The CDR3 is 15 amino acids. The junction had 9 bases not matched to a gene; V was cut back by 3 bases and J by 7 bases. The CDR3 protein is CSVEPTGQGGEKLFF. The CDR3 coding sequence is TGCAGCGTTGAGCCGACGGGACAGGGCGGTGAAAAACTGTTTTTT. Complete variable domain (other parts from reference TRBV29-1 and TRBJ1-4): SAVISQKPSRDICQRGTSLTIQCQVDSQVTMMFWYRQQPGQSLTLIATANQGSEATYESGFVIDKFPISRPNLTFSTLTVSNMSPEDSSIYLCSVEPTGQGGEKLFFGSGTQLSVL.

The chain uses TRBV4-2 and TRBJ2-7; 12 positions agree with TRBD2. The CDR3 has 16 amino acids. Germline lookup yields CDR1 LGHNA and CDR2 YNFKEQ. Losses at the gene ends were 2 bases for V and 0 bases for J; bases not matched to a gene: 2. The CDR3 coding sequence is TGTGCCAGCAGCCAATCGACTAGCGGGAGCTCCTACGAGCAGTACTTC. Amino acid sequence: CASSQSTSGSSYEQYF.

This sequence joins TRBV27 and TRBJ2-5; TRBD1 aligns across 9 bases. This CDR3 is built from 15 residues. V was clipped by 3 bases and J by 2 bases; unmatched bases: 4. Germline values: CDR1 MNHEY, CDR2 SMNVEV (reference sequence). CDR3 nucleotides: TGTGCCAGCAGTTTGGGGGGGACAGGGCAAGAGACCCAGTACTTC. It translates to CASSLGGTGQETQYF.

This clone was detected only once. The rearrangement links TRBV7-9 to TRBJ1-1; 8 bases are a match to TRBD1. Germline CDR1 and CDR2: SEHNR and FQNEAQ (reference sequence). The CDR3 is made up of 14 amino acids. V shed 6 bases and J 3 bases; nucleotides not matched to a gene: 6. The CDR3 nucleotides read TGTGCCAGCAGAGCAGGGGGCTCGGACACTGAAGCTTTCTTT. Protein product: CASRAGGSDTEAFF.

This sequence joins TRBV5-4 and TRBJ2-1; the D is unclear. The CDR3 loop spans 15 amino acids. The V gene lost 0 bases and the J gene lost 5 bases, with 12 bases spanning the gap. The germline CDR1 and CDR2 sequences are SGHNT and YYREEE (reference sequence). The CDR3 region is CASSLGGKHDNEQFF. In DNA, the CDR3 is TGTGCCAGCAGCTTGGGCGGAAAGCACGACAATGAGCAGTTCTTC.